The rows below give T cell receptor beta chains drawn from one sample of a study of radiation and T cells in renal cell carcinoma. Data came from immunoSEQ multiplex PCR; TCRdb stores just in-frame clones and leaves some out. The sample shows about 130,000 clones, about four fifths of them seen only once. Sequencing was performed on blood, taken from a patient whose treatment included radiotherapy and nephrectomy. Receptors were obtained from a man aged 50 to 59 with renal cell carcinoma. Both conserved end residues are part of each CDR3. D genes are given only for firm matches. Expanded clones are given a class, and other clones once, few, many or no size at all.

TRBV28	-	TRBJ1-5	-	TGTGCCAGCAGTTTAAGGTATCAGCCCCAGCATTTT	CASSLRYQPQHF
TRBV28	-	TRBJ2-1	TRBD1	TGTGCCAGCAGCCCCGAGCGGACAGGAAGAGATGAGCAGTTCTTC	CASSPERTGRDEQFF
TRBV5-1	-	TRBJ1-1	-	TGCGCCAGCAGCTTCCAAGGGGGGGAGGCCACTGAAGCTTTCTTT	CASSFQGGEATEAFF
TRBV5-6	-	TRBJ2-7	-	TGTGCCAGCAGCTTTCAGAGCTCCTACGAGCAGTACTTC	CASSFQSSYEQYF
TRBV7-9	-	TRBJ1-5	-	TGTGCCAGCAGCCTCGGGGGGTTCCAGCATTTT	CASSLGGFQHF
TRBV5-1	-	TRBJ2-5	TRBD2	TGCGCCAGCAGCTATAACGGGGGGGCCACAGAGACCCAGTACTTC	CASSYNGGATETQYF
TRBV5-1	-	TRBJ2-7	TRBD1	TGCGCCAGCAGCATCGGGACAGGGCAGTCGTACGAGCAGTACTTC	CASSIGTGQSYEQYF
TRBV2	-	TRBJ2-7	-	TGTGCCAGCAGTGACCGGACCTCCTACGAGCAGTACTTC	CASSDRTSYEQYF
TRBV21-1	-	TRBJ1-2	-	TGTGCCAGCAGCAAATTTAAGGACATCTCGAATGGCTACACCTTC	CASSKFKDISNGYTF
TRBV2	-	TRBJ2-1	-	TGTGCCAGCAACTCAGGGTTCAATGAGCAGTTCTTC	CASNSGFNEQFF
TRBV18	-	TRBJ2-3	-	TGTGCCAGCTCACCACCATCCAGGGGCTCAGATACGCAGTATTTT	CASSPPSRGSDTQYF
TRBV28	-	TRBJ1-2	-	TGTGCCAGCAGTCTATCCCACAACTATGGCTACACCTTC	CASSLSHNYGYTF
TRBV30	few	TRBJ1-4	-	TGTGCCTGGAGTGTGGTTAAAGGGGGGATCGGCGAACTGTTTTTT	CAWSVVKGGIGELFF